The clone carrying this T cell receptor (beta chain) was counted once. Its antigen is unknown. The data stem from a study of T cells in narcolepsy. Using immunoSEQ multiplex PCR, the repertoire was profiled, and TCRdb retains in-frame clones only, with some absent. The sample has about 35,000 clones, around 84% seen once. V lost 0 bases, J lost 4 bases, and 4 bases stayed unmatched. Germline V gives CDR1 SGHTA, CDR2 FQGNSA. The CDR3 is 16 residues long. The study's findings and limits: Reportedly, autoreactive clonotypes were serially detected in patients' blood but not controls'. Same-patient CSF and blood CD4+ T cell clonotypes included HCRT-specific and TRIB2-specific autoreactive ones. In some patient and control memory CD4+ samples, autoreactive clones were absent.

The rearrangement links TRBV7-2 to TRBJ2-7; the match to TRBD2 covers 12 bases. Sequenced sample: memory (CD45RA-) CD4+ T cells from blood. This sequence originates from a human donor in good health. CDR3 amino acids: CASSLALAGGPYEQYF. The CDR3 nucleotides read TGTGCCAGCAGCTTAGCGCTAGCGGGAGGGCCTTACGAGCAGTACTTC.